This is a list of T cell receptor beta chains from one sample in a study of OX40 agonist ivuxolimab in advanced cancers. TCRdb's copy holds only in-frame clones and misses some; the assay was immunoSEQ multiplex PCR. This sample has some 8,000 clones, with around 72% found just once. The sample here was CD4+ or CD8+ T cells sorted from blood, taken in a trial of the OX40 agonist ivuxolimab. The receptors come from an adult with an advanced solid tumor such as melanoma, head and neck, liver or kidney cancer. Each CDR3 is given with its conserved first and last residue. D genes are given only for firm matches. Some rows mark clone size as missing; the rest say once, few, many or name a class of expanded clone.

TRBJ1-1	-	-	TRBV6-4	CASSLGQGPTEAFF	TGTGCCAGCAGTTTGGGTCAGGGGCCCACTGAAGCTTTCTTT
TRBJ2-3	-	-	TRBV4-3	CASSQVLMATQYF	TGCGCCAGCAGCCAAGTCCTTATGGCTACGCAGTATTTT
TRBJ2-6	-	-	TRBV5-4	CASSLDDWPSGANVLTF	TGTGCCAGCAGTCTTGATGACTGGCCCTCTGGGGCCAACGTCCTGACTTTC
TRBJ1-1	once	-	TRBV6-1	CASSRQNEAFF	TGTGCCAGCAGTCGACAGAATGAAGCTTTCTTT
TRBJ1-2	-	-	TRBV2	CASSVLAGTTNYGYTF	TGTGCCAGCAGTGTATTGGCCGGGACAACTAACTATGGCTACACCTTC
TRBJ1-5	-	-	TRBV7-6	CASSLGVAGNQPQHF	TGTGCCAGCAGCTTAGGTGTCGCGGGCAATCAGCCCCAGCATTTT
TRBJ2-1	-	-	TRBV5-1	CASSWDIYNEQFF	TGCGCCAGCAGCTGGGACATTTACAATGAGCAGTTCTTC
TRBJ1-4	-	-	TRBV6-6	CAIGRGEEKLFF	TGTGCCATCGGCAGGGGAGAGGAAAAACTGTTTTTT
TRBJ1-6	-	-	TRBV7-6	CASSLDLGGLDSPLHF	TGTGCCAGCAGCTTAGATTTGGGGGGGTTGGATTCACCCCTCCACTTT
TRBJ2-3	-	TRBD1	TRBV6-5	CASRHPGTGGYTQYF	TGTGCCAGCAGGCACCCCGGGACAGGGGGATATACGCAGTATTTT
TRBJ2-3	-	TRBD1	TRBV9	CASSSDGTGGSDTQYF	TGTGCCAGCAGCTCAGATGGGACAGGGGGCTCGGATACGCAGTATTTT
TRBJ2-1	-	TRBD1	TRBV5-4	CASSLGQGAYEQFF	TGTGCCAGCAGCTTGGGACAGGGGGCCTATGAGCAGTTCTTC
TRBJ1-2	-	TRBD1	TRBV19	CASSMSQGNYGYTF	TGTGCCAGTAGTATGTCACAGGGGAACTATGGCTACACCTTC
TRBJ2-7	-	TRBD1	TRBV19	CASSWQGVNEQYF	TGTGCCAGTAGTTGGCAGGGGGTCAACGAGCAGTACTTC
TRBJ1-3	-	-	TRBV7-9	CASSFFKDPGNTIYF	TGTGCCAGCAGCTTTTTTAAGGACCCGGGAAACACCATATATTTT
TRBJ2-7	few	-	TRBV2	CASSESGAGIYEQYF	TGTGCCAGCAGTGAATCGGGGGCAGGGATCTACGAGCAGTACTTC